Following are 6 T cell receptor beta chains from one sample sequenced in a study of CD8 T cells in ankylosing spondylitis. TCRdb redid the calling of the 5' RACE reads with MiXCR, one entry per CDR3 protein. The data contain approximately 290,000 distinct CDR3 sequences, around 21% of them singletons. What was sequenced was blood, either unsorted or a sorted T cell fraction (not recorded which). The receptors were sampled from a female donor with ankylosing spondylitis or in good health (not recorded which).

This clonotype was seen a handful of times. This chain links TRBV10-1 with TRBJ2-1, with D unresolved. The CDR3 sequence is 14 residues long. Trimming pared 8 bases from V and 3 bases from J, leaving 14 bases between. CDR1 and CDR2 (germline): WNHNN, SYGVQD (reference sequence). CDR3 in DNA: TGCGCCAGCCCCGCGACCTTTTACTACAATGAGCAGTTCTTC. Amino acids: CASPATFYYNEQFF.

The chain combines TRBV6-2 or TRBV6-3 with TRBJ2-1; tentatively, D is TRBD2 (6 bases). The CDR3 contains 13 residues. V lost 6 bases and J 8 bases, leaving 14 bases between the germline ends. Germline-derived CDR1 and CDR2 are MNHEY and SVGEGT. The CDR3 sequence is CASRPRTNHEQFF. DNA of the CDR3: TGTGCCAGCAGGCCCCGGACTAACCATGAGCAGTTCTTC.

This clonotype was seen repeatedly, ten times or more. The chain joins TRBV27 to TRBJ1-1; a possible D gene is TRBD1 (5 bases). The V and J ends lost 6 bases and 1 base respectively, with 21 bases between them. The germline V gene encodes CDR1 MNHEY and CDR2 SMNVEV (reference sequence). The CDR3 is made up of 17 amino acids. CDR3 residues: CASSPLGLTGPNTEAFF. DNA of the CDR3: TGTGCCAGCAGCCCATTAGGCCTGACGGGACCGAACACTGAAGCTTTCTTT.

This clonotype was counted between two and nine times. The DNA for the CDR3 is TGCAGTGCTGGCGTACGACTAGCGGGACGCAGTGAGCAGTTCTTC. This translates into CSAGVRLAGRSEQFF. The rearrangement joins TRBV20-1 to TRBJ2-1, with 11 bases fitting TRBD2. There are 15 residues in the CDR3. Per the germline V gene, CDR1 is DFQATT and CDR2 is SNEGSKA (reference sequence). V shed 5 bases and J 9 bases; nucleotides not matched to a gene: 12.

The table lists this clonotype with a few counts. V usage is TRBV6-1 and J usage is TRBJ2-7, with D possibly TRBD2 on 5 matching bases. The CDR3 has 13 residues. V dropped 8 bases and J dropped 3 bases, with 14 bases sitting between them. Germline CDR1 and CDR2: MNHNS and SASEGT. CDR3 region: CASCGGSFYEQYF. CDR3 sequence (DNA): TGTGCCAGCTGCGGAGGTTCCTTCTACGAGCAGTACTTC.

The genes are TRBV7-9 and TRBJ2-7; 10 nucleotides line up with TRBD2. After removal of 7 bases from V and 5 bases from J, the junction contained 2 bases not matched to a gene. Germline lookup yields CDR1 SEHNR and CDR2 FQNEAQ (reference sequence). This CDR3 has 12 residues. CDR3 bases: TGTGCCAGCAAGGGACTAGCGAACGAGCAGTACTTC. Translation gives CASKGLANEQYF.